This T cell receptor beta chain was sequenced during a study of cytomegalovirus exposure and HLA in healthy donors. Across the whole study: Of the donors genotyped, several hundred in all, over 80% fell in the Caucasian-associated ancestry cluster. Regarding the study as a whole: In a later analysis, TCR beta V- and J-gene trimming showed a link to a missense DCLRE1C variant.

This CDR3 is 14 amino acids long. CDR1 is KGHSY and CDR2 is FQNENV in the germline V gene. With 0 bases removed from V and 3 bases from J, the gap between germline ends came to 8 bases. The PCR had 60 Vbeta and 13 Jbeta primers. Assay: immunoSEQ multiplex PCR; the TCRdb copy retains only in-frame clones and omits some. The profile shows 100,000 to 150,000 clones, about 61% of them singletons. To note about this clone: As yet, its antigen is unknown.

The TCR originated in a middle-aged woman in good health and CMV-seronegative. The genes are TRBV16 and TRBJ1-1; D gene uncertain. The sample was PBMCs. CDR3 sequence (DNA): TGTGCCAGCAGCCAATCAAGTCGGGACACTGAAGCTTTCTTT. Protein: CASSQSSRDTEAFF.